Presented here are 2 T cell receptor beta chains from one specimen sequenced in a study of naive and memory T cell subsets. An equimolar mix of two oligonucleotides served as the beta constant-region primer for TRBC1 and TRBC2. Four rounds of PCR amplified the ligated cDNA using nested alpha and beta constant-region primers plus SP2. TCRdb passed the UMI-ligation and nested PCR reads through MiXCR, listing each CDR3 protein once. The sample holds some 80,000 distinct CDR3 sequences, 8% to 9.5% seen once. Material for sequencing was naive CD8+ T cells from blood. The receptors derive from a human donor in good health.

The V and J genes are TRBV25-1 and TRBJ2-2, with D unresolved. The CDR3 runs to 14 residues. Trimming stripped 3 bases from V and 1 base from J, with 6 bases between. The germline V gene has CDR1 MGHDK and CDR2 SYGVNS. For the CDR3, the DNA is TGTGCCAGCAGTGAGTCCCGGAACACCGGGGAGCTGTTTTTT. Translated, it gives CASSESRNTGELFF.

In this sample, this clonotype turned up many times. This sequence joins TRBV29-1 and TRBJ2-2; maybe TRBD2 (6 bases). The CDR3 has 13 residues. Trimming removed 4 bases from V and 7 bases from J, with 13 bases in between. The germline gives CDR1 SQVTM, CDR2 ANQGSEA. This CDR3 reads CSVVRGKDGELFF. CDR3 bases: TGCAGCGTTGTTCGCGGGAAGGACGGGGAGCTGTTTTTT.